The clone carrying this T cell receptor (beta chain) occurred a few times. The sample originates from a study of T cells in Graves' hyperthyroidism and ophthalmopathy. Study as a whole: Peripheral blood was collected at initial diagnosis, before any treatment.

RNA transcripts yielded amplified TCR beta CDR3 regions. With the HTBI primer set, the TCR CDR3 went through a first round of RT-PCR. TCRdb reanalysed the multiplex PCR reads using MiXCR and keeps one entry per CDR3 protein. The table shows a few hundred thousand distinct CDR3 sequences, with 20% to 25% occurring only once. The TCR originated in a woman aged 70-85 years with Graves' ophthalmopathy. The sequenced sample was blood.

The CDR3 coding sequence is TGTGCCAGCAGTTACTCAGATTACAATGAGCAGTTCTTC. Translation: CASSYSDYNEQFF. V usage is TRBV6-5 and J usage is TRBJ2-1; D unresolved. The CDR3 has 13 amino acids. Germline V gene data show CDR1 as MNHEY and CDR2 as SVGAGI. V lost 0 bases, J lost 4 bases, and 4 bases lay in between.